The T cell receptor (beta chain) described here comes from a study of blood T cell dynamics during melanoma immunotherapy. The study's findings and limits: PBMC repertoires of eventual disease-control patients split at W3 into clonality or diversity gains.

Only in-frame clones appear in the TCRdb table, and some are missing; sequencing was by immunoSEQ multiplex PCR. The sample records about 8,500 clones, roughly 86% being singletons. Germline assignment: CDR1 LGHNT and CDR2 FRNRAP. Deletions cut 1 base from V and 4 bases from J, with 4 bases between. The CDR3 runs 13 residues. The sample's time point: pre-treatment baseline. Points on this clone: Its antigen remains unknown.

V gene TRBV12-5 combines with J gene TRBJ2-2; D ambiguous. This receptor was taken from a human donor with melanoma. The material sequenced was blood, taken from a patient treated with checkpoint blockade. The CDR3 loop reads CASGLAGTGELFF. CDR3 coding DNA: TGTGCTAGTGGTTTGGCCGGCACCGGGGAGCTGTTTTTT.